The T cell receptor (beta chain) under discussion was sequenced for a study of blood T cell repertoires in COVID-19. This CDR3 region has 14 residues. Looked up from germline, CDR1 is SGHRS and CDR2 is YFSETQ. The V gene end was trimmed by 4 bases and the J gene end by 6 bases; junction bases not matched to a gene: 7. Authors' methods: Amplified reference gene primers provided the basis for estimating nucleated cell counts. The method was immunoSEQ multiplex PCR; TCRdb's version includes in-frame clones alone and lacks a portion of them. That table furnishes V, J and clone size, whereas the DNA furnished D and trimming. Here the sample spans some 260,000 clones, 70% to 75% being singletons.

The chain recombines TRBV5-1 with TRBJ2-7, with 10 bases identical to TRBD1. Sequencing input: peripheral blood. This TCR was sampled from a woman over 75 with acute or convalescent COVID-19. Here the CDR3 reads CASSRGTGEVEQYF. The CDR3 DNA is TGCGCCAGCAGCCGCGGGACAGGGGAGGTCGAGCAGTACTTC. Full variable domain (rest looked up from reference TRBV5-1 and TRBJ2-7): KAGVTQTPRYLIKTRGQQVTLSCSPISGHRSVSWYQQTPGQGLQFLFEYFSETQRNKGNFPGRFSGRQFSNSRSEMNVSTLELGDSALYLCASSRGTGEVEQYFGPGTRLTVT.